One sample yielded the 15 T cell receptor beta chains listed below, sequenced in a study of blood T cell repertoires in COVID-19. Sequencing was performed with immunoSEQ multiplex PCR; in TCRdb, only in-frame clones are kept and a portion is missing. The profile shows around 150,000 clones, around 89% of them singletons. Sequencing was carried out using peripheral blood. The receptors here all came from a human donor with COVID-19, enrolled during active disease. The donor label of this sample is uncertain.

The chain couples TRBV2 to TRBJ2-3, with 10 bases lining up with TRBD1. Per the germline V gene, CDR1 is SNHLY and CDR2 is FYNNEI. This CDR3 is built from 15 residues. The J segment lost 4 bases and the V segment lost 4 bases, leaving 5 bases of the junction unmatched. The CDR3 DNA is TGTGCCAGCAGTGCGGACAGGGGGGCGGCAGATACGCAGTATTTT. It codes for CASSADRGAADTQYF.

This clone was seen only once. This rearrangement joins TRBV18 to TRBJ1-4, with 7 positions matching TRBD1. The ends lost 3 bases at V and 0 bases at J; junction bases unmatched: 7. Germline CDR1 and CDR2: KGHSH and LQKENI. The CDR3 sequence is 17 residues long. The DNA of the CDR3 is TGTGCCAGCTCACCGGTACAGGGGCCAGCAACTAATGAAAAACTGTTTTTT. Translation gives CASSPVQGPATNEKLFF.

V usage is TRBV6-5 and J usage is TRBJ1-1, with D uncertain. V lost 6 bases, J lost 0 bases, and 14 bases lay in between. The length of the CDR3 is 15 residues. Germline CDR1 reads MNHEY; CDR2 reads SVGAGI. CDR3 residues: CASRTIRLMNTEAFF. The CDR3 DNA sequence: TGTGCCAGCAGAACTATACGGCTAATGAACACTGAAGCTTTCTTT.

A single count supports this clone. The chain joins TRBV18 to TRBJ1-6; 8 bases align to TRBD1. V dropped 6 bases and J dropped 7; count of bases not matched to a gene: 5. Germline assignment: CDR1 KGHSH and CDR2 LQKENI. The CDR3 contains 14 residues. This chain's CDR3 is CASSQDRENSPLHF. In nucleotides, the CDR3 is TGTGCCAGCTCTCAGGACAGGGAAAATTCACCCCTCCACTTT.

The chain carries TRBV5-6 and TRBJ1-2; D not certain. Germline-derived CDR1 and CDR2 are SGHDT and YYEEEE. The CDR3 is 14 amino acids. Trimming pared 7 bases from V and 2 bases from J, leaving 15 bases between. The DNA for the CDR3 is TGTGCCAGCTCCCTCCCGGGGTTCAACTATGGCTACACCTTC. The encoded protein is CASSLPGFNYGYTF.

The gene calls are TRBV6-5 and TRBJ2-7, with D uncertain. From germline, CDR1 is MNHEY and CDR2 SVGAGI. Between the trimmed V and J ends, which lost 6 bases and 2 bases, there was a span of 11 bases. There are 13 residues in the CDR3. The CDR3 loop reads CASSREVAYEQYF. DNA for the CDR3: TGTGCCAGCAGCCGTGAGGTGGCCTACGAGCAGTACTTC.

This clone was observed once. J is TRBJ1-2 and V is TRBV5-1; a possible D gene is TRBD1 (6 bases). This CDR3 is 18 amino acids long. CDR1 and CDR2 (germline): SGHRS, YFSETQ. Trimming left V 4 bases short and J 2 bases short, with 24 bases between. CDR3 loop: CASSPTLGGGDLNYGYTF. In DNA form, the CDR3 reads TGCGCCAGCAGCCCGACCTTAGGGGGGGGCGACTTAAACTATGGCTACACCTTC.

The V gene is TRBV27, the J gene TRBJ2-3; 9 bases fit TRBD1. Trimming took 2 bases from V and 5 from J; bases not matched to a gene: 11. Germline V CDR1 and CDR2: MNHEY, SMNVEV (reference sequence). The CDR3 is made up of 17 amino acids. CDR3 loop: CASSLSSTGTGIDTQYF. Here the CDR3 DNA reads TGTGCCAGCAGTTTAAGTTCCACCGGGACAGGGATAGATACGCAGTATTTT.

This sequence joins TRBV6-5 and TRBJ1-1, with unresolved D. This CDR3 region has 12 residues. V was clipped by 7 bases and J by 0 bases, with 6 bases between them. The germline CDR1 and CDR2 sequences are MNHEY and SVGAGI. The CDR3 is CASNRMNTEAFF. The CDR3 coding sequence is TGTGCCAGCAACAGAATGAACACTGAAGCTTTCTTT.

The genes are TRBV2 and TRBJ1-3, with D perhaps TRBD1 (6 bases). CDR1 is SNHLY and CDR2 is FYNNEI in the germline V gene. Trimming left V 7 bases short and J 0 bases short, with 13 bases between. This CDR3 spans 15 amino acids. The CDR3 here is CASTVGGFSGNTIYF. CDR3 nucleotide sequence: TGTGCCAGCACCGTTGGGGGCTTCTCTGGAAACACCATATATTTT.

This chain joins TRBV21-1 and TRBJ1-2. TRBV21-1 is designated a pseudogene. The CDR3 is made up of 14 amino acids. The CDR3 loop is CASSSGEFARGYTF. CDR3 coding DNA: TGTGCCAGCAGTAGCGGGGAGTTCGCGAGGGGCTACACCTTC.

The gene calls are TRBV14 and TRBJ1-1, with D possibly TRBD1 on 5 matching bases. V was trimmed by 2 bases and J by 3 bases, leaving 13 bases between them. Germline assignment: CDR1 SGHDN and CDR2 FVKESK. The CDR3 is 15 residues long. CDR3 nucleotides: TGTGCCAGCAGCCAAACGTGGGGCCTGGACACTGAAGCTTTCTTT. This sequence encodes CASSQTWGLDTEAFF.

The CDR3 bases are TGTGCCACCAGTGATTTGTGGCAGGGAAGAGGTGCTTTCTTT. This encodes CATSDLWQGRGAFF. The V gene is TRBV24-1, the J gene TRBJ1-1; possibly TRBD1 for D (5 bases). Germline V lookup: CDR1 KGHDR, CDR2 SFDVKD. With 0 bases removed from V and 11 bases from J, the gap between germline ends came to 15 bases. This CDR3 has 14 residues.

The chain employs TRBV4-1 and TRBJ1-3, with TRBD1 identical over 10 bases. V lost 4 bases, J lost 0 bases, and 6 bases stayed unmatched. The CDR3 sequence is 17 residues long. Looked up from germline, CDR1 is MGHRA and CDR2 is YSYEKL. Here the CDR3 DNA reads TGCGCCAGCAGCCGAAGACAGGGGGCAGACTCTGGAAACACCATATATTTT. It yields the protein CASSRRQGADSGNTIYF.

The chain links TRBV18 to TRBJ1-5; D is perhaps TRBD1 (6 bases). Trimming stripped 3 bases from V and 6 bases from J, with 24 bases between. Germline lookup yields CDR1 KGHSH and CDR2 LQKENI. The CDR3 covers 18 residues. This CDR3 reads CASSPYRVVRGGSQPQHF. For the CDR3, the DNA is TGTGCCAGCTCACCCTACAGGGTCGTAAGGGGGGGAAGTCAGCCCCAGCATTTT.